This T cell receptor beta chain was sequenced for a study of cytomegalovirus exposure and HLA in healthy donors. Study-level results: In an earlier analysis, in approximately 570 donors, most V segments appeared productive either ~90% or ~30% of the time. Most TCR sequences were seen very rarely across donors, but some public TCRs occurred in many. Using a false discovery rate of 0.05, a later analysis showed that fewer than 20,000 TCR beta sequences were associated with HLA alleles.

In regard to this clone: Antigen unknown.

Among the donors, all were healthy bone marrow donors. Primers for the PCR totalled 60 Vbeta and 13 Jbeta. The repertoire was sequenced with immunoSEQ multiplex PCR; TCRdb's copy has only in-frame clones and lacks some. This table holds about 120,000 clones, over 60% found once. Germline V lookup: CDR1 GTSNPN, CDR2 SVGIG (reference sequence). V dropped 0 bases and J dropped 5; count of bases not matched to a gene: 10. The CDR3 has 16 residues. Sequenced sample: PBMCs. This sequence joins TRBV30 and TRBJ2-5; 9 nucleotides match TRBD2. This sequence originates from a woman between 40 and 55 years old in good health and CMV-seropositive. The CDR3 nucleotides read TGTGCCTGGAGTGTAGCGGGGGGCCGGGCGGGGGAGACCCAGTACTTC. Translation gives CAWSVAGGRAGETQYF.